This entry lists 27 T cell receptor beta chains sequenced from one sample in a study of response to subunit inactivated influenza vaccine. Each CDR3 protein gets one entry after TCRdb re-called the RT-PCR reads with MiXCR. The data contain hundreds of thousands of distinct CDR3 sequences, around 13% of them seen just once; the ten biggest clones take up less than 9%. Sequences were derived from PBMCs from blood, sampled about 14 days before vaccination. The origin of the receptors is a man aged 45-65 years who received an inactivated influenza vaccine.

The chain combines TRBV13 with TRBJ2-2; 9 bases are a match to TRBD2. This CDR3 is built from 16 residues. With V trimmed by 7 bases and J by 3 bases, 9 bases remained unmatched. Germline-derived CDR1 and CDR2 are PRHDT and FYEKMQ (reference sequence). The CDR3 DNA reads as TGTGCCAGCACCCGGGGGAGCGGGAGGCACACCGGGGAGCTGTTTTTT. Amino acids: CASTRGSGRHTGELFF.

This clonotype has only a few counts. This rearrangement joins TRBV6-1 to TRBJ2-2, with TRBD1 identical over 8 bases. Germline loops: CDR1 MNHNS, CDR2 SASEGT. Losses at the gene ends were 6 bases for V and 3 bases for J; bases not matched to a gene: 6. The CDR3 length is 15 residues. CDR3 region: CASRRTGLHTGELFF. CDR3 DNA: TGTGCCAGCAGGAGGACAGGGCTTCACACCGGGGAGCTGTTTTTT.

This clonotype was picked up many times. The V gene is TRBV5-1, the J gene TRBJ1-2, with D tentatively TRBD1 (5 bases). The V end lost 0 bases, the J end lost 4 bases, and 7 bases lay between the germline ends. Germline-derived CDR1 and CDR2 are SGHRS and YFSETQ. This CDR3 comprises 13 residues. CDR3 protein: CASSLDRRYGYTF. In DNA, the CDR3 is TGCGCCAGCAGCTTGGACAGGCGCTATGGCTACACCTTC.

This clonotype was recorded at least ten times. V is TRBV18 and J is TRBJ1-1; D ambiguous. V was clipped by 2 bases and J by 11 bases, with 15 bases between them. Germline V CDR1 and CDR2: KGHSH, LQKENI. The CDR3 runs to 13 residues. CDR3: CASSPIGSLGAFF. CDR3 sequence (DNA): TGTGCCAGCTCACCAATTGGGAGCCTGGGGGCTTTCTTT.

The gene calls are TRBV6-1 and TRBJ1-6; tentatively, D is TRBD1 (6 bases). V was trimmed by 6 bases and J by 5 bases, leaving 17 bases between them. The length of the CDR3 is 16 residues. Germline-derived CDR1 and CDR2 are MNHNS and SASEGT. CDR3 in amino acids: CASSEQGFWNNSPLHF. CDR3 nucleotide sequence: TGTGCCAGCAGCGAACAGGGCTTCTGGAATAATTCACCCCTCCACTTT.

This clonotype has more than one count but fewer than ten. This chain connects TRBV11-2 to TRBJ2-3; 9 bases align to TRBD2. In germline, CDR1 is SGHAT, CDR2 FQNNGV. The CDR3 runs to 16 residues. V was pared by 7 bases and J by 3 bases, with 11 bases of the junction left unmatched. This CDR3 reads CASNHIAGDVTDTQYF. As DNA, the CDR3 is TGTGCCAGCAACCACATAGCGGGGGATGTGACAGATACGCAGTATTTT.

The J gene is TRBJ1-2, the V gene TRBV10-2; D is unresolved. The CDR3 runs 12 residues. Trimming left V 5 bases short and J 2 bases short, with 6 bases between. CDR1 and CDR2 from the germline V gene are WSHSY and SAAADI. For the CDR3, the DNA is TGCGCCAGCAGTTTGGAGAACTATGGCTACACCTTC. Protein product: CASSLENYGYTF.

This chain links TRBV3-1 with TRBJ2-6; 8 bases agree with TRBD2. The V gene's germline CDR1 is LGHDT and CDR2 YNNKEL (reference sequence). The CDR3 is made up of 17 amino acids. The V gene end was trimmed by 1 base and the J gene end by 2 bases; junction bases not matched to a gene: 4. The CDR3 loop reads CASSQGVSGAGANVLTF. CDR3 sequence (DNA): TGTGCCAGCAGCCAAGGTGTTAGCGGGGCTGGGGCCAACGTCCTGACTTTC.

The V gene is TRBV7-9, the J gene TRBJ1-3, with unresolved D. CDR1 is SEHNR and CDR2 is FQNEAQ in the germline V gene (reference sequence). Trimming removed 5 bases from V and 0 bases from J, with 8 bases in between. The length of the CDR3 is 14 residues. The CDR3 coding sequence is TGTGCCAGCAGCCGTTCTCTCTCTGGAAACACCATATATTTT. This gives the protein CASSRSLSGNTIYF.

This rearrangement joins TRBV5-1 to TRBJ1-3; D remains unclear. The CDR3 extends over 16 amino acids. With 0 bases removed from V and 0 bases from J, the gap between germline ends came to 10 bases. Germline CDR1 SGHRS, CDR2 YFSETQ. CDR3 region: CASSLDAASSGNTIYF. DNA of the CDR3: TGCGCCAGCAGCTTGGACGCGGCCAGCTCTGGAAACACCATATATTTT.

This clonotype was seen ten or more times. V usage is TRBV29-1 and J usage is TRBJ2-1; 7 bases agree with TRBD1. CDR1 is SQVTM and CDR2 is ANQGSEA in the germline V gene. The CDR3 runs to 13 residues. The ends lost 2 bases at V and 6 bases at J; junction bases unmatched: 4. CDR3 residues: CSVEKGASNEQFF. CDR3 nucleotides: TGCAGCGTTGAAAAGGGGGCAAGCAATGAGCAGTTCTTC.

The V gene is TRBV11-1, the J gene TRBJ2-7; 7 nucleotides line up with TRBD2. Germline V gene lookup returns CDR1 SGHAT and CDR2 FQDESV (reference sequence). Trimming removed 5 bases from V and 2 bases from J; junction bases left unmatched: 6. There are 14 residues in the CDR3. The CDR3 region is CASSPGTITYEQYF. The CDR3 DNA sequence: TGTGCCAGCAGCCCCGGGACTATAACCTACGAGCAGTACTTC.

The rearrangement uses TRBV25-1 and TRBJ2-3, with D possibly called TRBD1 or TRBD2 (6 bases each). This CDR3 comprises 17 residues. Germline loops: CDR1 MGHDK, CDR2 SYGVNS. The germline V and J ends were trimmed by 5 bases and 6 bases, with 24 bases remaining between them. The CDR3 DNA reads TGTGCCAGCAGTACCGTGGGGGGCAGCCCGCTTGTGGATACGCAGTATTTT. Amino acids: CASSTVGGSPLVDTQYF.

The V call is TRBV27, the J call TRBJ1-1; D remains ambiguous. CDR1 and CDR2 (germline): MNHEY, SMNVEV (reference sequence). V was shortened by 5 bases and J by 1 base, with 11 bases between the two germline ends. The CDR3 is made up of 14 amino acids. The CDR3 region has the DNA TGTGCCAGCAGTAGACCGGGATGGAACACTGAAGCTTTCTTT. Residues: CASSRPGWNTEAFF.

The J gene is TRBJ1-2, the V gene TRBV12-3 or TRBV12-4, with 7 bases that match TRBD1. V dropped 4 bases and J dropped 7; count of bases not matched to a gene: 15. The CDR3 loop spans 16 amino acids. CDR3 protein: CASSSTGQARVGGYTF. The CDR3 DNA follows: TGTGCCAGCAGTTCTACCGGACAGGCTAGAGTAGGTGGCTACACCTTC.

CDR3 protein: CSARGASTDTQYF. The DNA of the CDR3 is TGCAGTGCCCGCGGAGCTAGCACAGATACGCAGTATTTT. The chain is built from TRBV20-1 and TRBJ2-3; D is uncertain. V shed 6 bases and J shed 0 bases, with 10 bases lying between them. The CDR3 is 13 residues long. From germline, CDR1 is DFQATT and CDR2 SNEGSKA (reference sequence).

This clonotype was picked up a small number of times. CDR3 in DNA: TGCAGTGCTAGGGCCCCGGGGGGGGTGAGCAATCAGCCCCAGCATTTT. The encoded protein is CSARAPGGVSNQPQHF. V is TRBV20-1 and J is TRBJ1-5, with D possibly TRBD1 on 5 matching bases. Trimming removed 3 bases from V and 1 base from J, with 16 bases in between. CDR1 DFQATT and CDR2 SNEGSKA come from the germline V gene (reference sequence). This CDR3 is built from 16 residues.

The V gene is TRBV28, the J gene TRBJ2-7; D remains unclear. The CDR3 sequence is 13 residues long. CDR1 and CDR2 (germline): MDHEN, SYDVKM. V lost 3 bases and J 5 bases, leaving 11 bases between the germline ends. Written as DNA, the CDR3 is TGTGCCAGCAGTTTCCCCCCCAACGACGAGCAGTACTTC. It yields the protein CASSFPPNDEQYF. The full variable domain, with the rest looked up from reference TRBV28 and TRBJ2-7, is DVKVTQSSRYLVKRTGEKVFLECVQDMDHENMFWYRQDPGLGLRLIYFSYDVKMKEKGDIPEGYSVSREKKERFSLILESASTNQTSMYLCASSFPPNDEQYFGPGTRLTVT.

This clonotype was seen ten or more times. This chain connects TRBV6-1 to TRBJ2-2, with D perhaps TRBD1 (6 bases). This CDR3 spans 14 amino acids. Germline V gene data show CDR1 as MNHNS and CDR2 as SASEGT. Between the trimmed V and J ends, which lost 7 bases and 3 bases, there was a span of 12 bases. The CDR3 nucleotides read TGTGCCAGCAAGTACAGGGTCGACACCGGGGAGCTGTTTTTT. This codes for CASKYRVDTGELFF.

This clonotype was recorded a few times. The chain uses TRBV20-1 and TRBJ2-3; a possible D gene is TRBD1 (5 bases). The V gene lost 4 bases and the J gene lost 0 bases, with 17 bases spanning the gap. CDR3 length equals 16 residues. Germline V lookup: CDR1 DFQATT, CDR2 SNEGSKA (reference sequence). CDR3 protein: CSAKTPHRSSTDTQYF. For the CDR3, the DNA is TGCAGTGCTAAAACCCCACACAGGTCTAGCACAGATACGCAGTATTTT.

This clonotype appeared once. The CDR3 nucleotides read TGTGCCAGTAGTATGAACGGCAGGGACTACGAGCAGTACTTC. This translates into CASSMNGRDYEQYF. J is TRBJ2-7 and V is TRBV19; perhaps TRBD1 as D (5 bases). The CDR3 is 14 residues long. V dropped 3 bases and J dropped 3 bases, with 12 bases sitting between them. The germline V gene has CDR1 LNHDA and CDR2 SQIVND (reference sequence).

The CDR3, as DNA: TGTGCCAGCAGTTCACGGACTAGCGGAAGAGGAACCAATGAGCAGTTCTTC. The encoded protein is CASSSRTSGRGTNEQFF. The V gene is TRBV6-5, the J gene TRBJ2-1, with 10 positions matching TRBD2. V lost 4 bases and J lost 6; bases outside the gene matches: 12. The V gene's germline CDR1 is MNHEY and CDR2 SVGAGI. The CDR3 contains 17 residues.

The chain is built from TRBV2 and TRBJ1-5; 8 bases are a match to TRBD1. The CDR3 runs to 14 residues. CDR1 is SNHLY and CDR2 is FYNNEI in the germline V gene. With V trimmed by 4 bases and J by 6 bases, 5 bases remained unmatched. In DNA, the CDR3 is TGTGCCAGCAGTGTTCCCCAGGGGGCTCAGCCCCAGCATTTT. Translating gives CASSVPQGAQPQHF. The entire variable domain, with the rest obtained from reference TRBV2 and TRBJ1-5, is as follows: EPEVTQTPSHQVTQMGQEVILRCVPISNHLYFYWYRQILGQKVEFLVSFYNNEISEKSEIFDDQFSVERPDGSNFTLKIRSTKLEDSAMYFCASSVPQGAQPQHFGDGTRLSIL.

In its sample, this clonotype was seen many times. V usage is TRBV7-2 and J usage is TRBJ2-1; no clear D gene. Between the trimmed V and J ends, which lost 6 bases and 0 bases, there was a span of 9 bases. Germline CDR1 reads SGHTA; CDR2 reads FQGNSA. The CDR3 runs to 14 residues. The CDR3 is CASRTDHSYNEQFF. The CDR3 DNA follows: TGTGCCAGCAGGACCGACCACTCCTACAATGAGCAGTTCTTC.

For the CDR3, the DNA is TGTGCCACCAGCAGATCCTCGGCGGGACTTCGGTACCAGTATTTT. This translates into CATSRSSAGLRYQYF. This chain uses TRBV15 with TRBJ2-3; perhaps TRBD2 as D (6 bases). The germline CDR1 and CDR2 sequences are LNHNV and YYDKDF (reference sequence). The length of the CDR3 is 15 residues. The germline V and J ends were trimmed by 2 bases and 12 bases, with 21 bases remaining between them.

V and J are TRBV14 and TRBJ2-5, with 8 bases fitting TRBD1. J lost 4 bases, V lost 5 bases, and 6 bases had no gene match. Germline values: CDR1 SGHDN, CDR2 FVKESK. This CDR3 is 14 amino acids long. The CDR3 coding sequence is TGTGCCAGCAGCTCGCGGCAGGGGGCAGAGACCCAGTACTTC. Translation: CASSSRQGAETQYF.

In this sample, this clonotype turned up many times. V and J are TRBV4-2 and TRBJ1-1; 7 nucleotides line up with TRBD1. After removal of 4 bases from V and 1 base from J, the junction contained 6 bases not matched to a gene. Germline V gives CDR1 LGHNA, CDR2 YNFKEQ. CDR3 size: 15 residues. The CDR3 here is CASSRTGTENTEAFF. The CDR3 DNA reads TGTGCCAGCAGCCGTACCGGGACAGAGAACACTGAAGCTTTCTTT.